The sequence of this TCR beta chain was determined in a study of vaccination and CD4 T cells after COVID-19. Treatment defined: approximately 11-day PBMC culture with coronavirus spike peptide pools or control peptides (ViraFEST assay). Once cultured roughly 10 days, CD4+ T cells underwent isolation by negative selection. The Oncomine TCR Beta short-read assay generated sequence data from the DNA of cultured CD4+ T cells. The template was genomic DNA from cultured CD4+ T cells. MiXCR, applied by TCRdb to the PCR reads, yields one record per CDR3 protein. The sample lists roughly 2,700 distinct CDR3 sequences, 30% occurring once. This clonotype qualifies as large (0.1 to 1%). Its target is not known. The clonotype originates from a human donor who had recovered from COVID-19. Sequencing used CD4+ T cells from blood, cultured in vitro, obtained after SARS-CoV-2 vaccination.

The CDR3 coding sequence is TGTGCCAGCAGCTTTAGCTCTTGGACAGGCGAGCAGTTCTTC. Protein: CASSFSSWTGEQFF. This chain links TRBV7-2 with TRBJ2-1; TRBD1 matches at 7 bases. CDR1 and CDR2 from the germline V gene are SGHTA and FQGNSA. J gave up 10 bases and V 3 bases, and 9 bases lay outside the gene matches. This CDR3 comprises 14 residues.